This note documents a single T cell receptor beta chain sequence. The junction departs from the called germline gene at one end, perhaps through a read error. A constant-region primer primed TCR beta cDNA synthesis from 450 to 550 ng of total RNA. The TCR beta library was amplified through three nested multiplex PCR rounds in a modified ARM-PCR procedure. Each of the first two PCR rounds ran roughly 9 cycles with TRBV1-TRBV30 forward and C-beta reverse primers. One entry per CDR3 protein, called by TCRdb with MiXCR from the multiplex PCR reads. This sample has 70,000 to 95,000 distinct CDR3 sequences, with over 60% found just once. This sample was taken from a study of tumor-infiltrating lymphocytes in primary liver carcinoma. Study-wide context: The tumors ranged from about 4 to 11 cm across and fell within stage T1-T3 N0M0.

The CDR3 consists of 14 residues. CDR1 MNHNY and CDR2 SVGAGI come from the germline V gene (reference sequence). Starting material for RNA and DNA co-extraction consisted of roughly 19-31 mg of unsorted bulk tissue. This clonotype originated in a man between 35 and 55 years old with primary liver carcinoma and hepatitis B virus infection. Sequenced: liver tumor tissue from sampling region 4. Regarding subset: tumor region T4, right-lateral pole. The chain links TRBV6-6 to TRBJ1-5; D remains unclear. Here the CDR3 DNA reads TGTGCCAGCAGTGAGGACGGTAGCAACCAGCCCCAGCATTTT. It codes for CASSEDGSNQPQHF.